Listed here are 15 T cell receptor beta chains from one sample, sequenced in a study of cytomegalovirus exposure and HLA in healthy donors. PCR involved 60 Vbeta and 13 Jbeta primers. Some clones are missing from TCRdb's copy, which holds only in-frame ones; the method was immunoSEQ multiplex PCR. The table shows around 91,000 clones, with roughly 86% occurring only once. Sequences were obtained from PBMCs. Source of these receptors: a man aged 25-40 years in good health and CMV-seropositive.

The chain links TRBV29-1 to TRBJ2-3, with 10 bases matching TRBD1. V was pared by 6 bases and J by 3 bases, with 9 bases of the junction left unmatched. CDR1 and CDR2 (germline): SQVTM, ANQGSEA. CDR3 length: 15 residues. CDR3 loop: CSVRGQGGATDTQYF. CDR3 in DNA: TGCAGCGTCCGCGGACAGGGGGGCGCGACAGATACGCAGTATTTT.

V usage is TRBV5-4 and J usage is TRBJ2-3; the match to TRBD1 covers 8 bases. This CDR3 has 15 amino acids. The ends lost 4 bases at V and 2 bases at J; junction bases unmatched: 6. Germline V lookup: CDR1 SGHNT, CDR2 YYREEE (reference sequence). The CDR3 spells CASSRTGYNTDTQYF. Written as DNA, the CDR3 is TGTGCCAGCAGCCGGACAGGGTATAACACAGATACGCAGTATTTT. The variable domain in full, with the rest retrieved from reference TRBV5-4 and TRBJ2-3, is ETGVTQSPTHLIKTRGQQVTLRCSSQSGHNTVSWYQQALGQGPQFIFQYYREEENGRGNFPPRFSGLQFPNYSSELNVNALELDDSALYLCASSRTGYNTDTQYFGPGTRLTVL.

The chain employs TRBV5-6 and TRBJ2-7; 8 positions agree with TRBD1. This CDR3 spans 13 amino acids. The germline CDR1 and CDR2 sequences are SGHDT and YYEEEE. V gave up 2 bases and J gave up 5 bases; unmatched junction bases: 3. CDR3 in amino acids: CASSFETGDEQYF. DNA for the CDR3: TGTGCCAGCAGCTTTGAGACAGGGGACGAGCAGTACTTC.

In DNA form, the CDR3 reads TGTGCCAGCAGCTTAGGTAGCTACACCGGGGAGCTGTTTTTT. Amino acids: CASSLGSYTGELFF. The rearrangement joins TRBV11-3 to TRBJ2-2, with unresolved D. From germline, CDR1 is SGHNT and CDR2 YENEEA. The V and J ends lost 1 base and 3 bases respectively, with 6 bases between them. This CDR3 spans 14 amino acids.

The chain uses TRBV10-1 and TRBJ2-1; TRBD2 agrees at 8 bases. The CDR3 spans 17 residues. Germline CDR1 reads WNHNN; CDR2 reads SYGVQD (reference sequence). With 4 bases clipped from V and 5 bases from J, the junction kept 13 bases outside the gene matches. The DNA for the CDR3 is TGCGCCAGCAGTGTTGCGGGAGGCCCATATCCCCACAATGAGCAGTTCTTC. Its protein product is CASSVAGGPYPHNEQFF.

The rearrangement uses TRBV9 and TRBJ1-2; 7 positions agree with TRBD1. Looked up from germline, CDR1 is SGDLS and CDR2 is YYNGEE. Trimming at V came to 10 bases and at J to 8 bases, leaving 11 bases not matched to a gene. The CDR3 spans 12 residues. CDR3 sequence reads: CASRQGWGGYTF. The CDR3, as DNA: TGTGCCTCGCGACAGGGCTGGGGAGGCTACACCTTC.

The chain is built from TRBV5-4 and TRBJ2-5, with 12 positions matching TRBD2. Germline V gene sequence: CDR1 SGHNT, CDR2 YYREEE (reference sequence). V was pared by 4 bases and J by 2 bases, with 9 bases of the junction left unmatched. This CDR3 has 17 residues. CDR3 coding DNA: TGTGCCAGCAGCCGACGGCTAGCGGGAGGGTCACAAGAGACCCAGTACTTC. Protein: CASSRRLAGGSQETQYF.

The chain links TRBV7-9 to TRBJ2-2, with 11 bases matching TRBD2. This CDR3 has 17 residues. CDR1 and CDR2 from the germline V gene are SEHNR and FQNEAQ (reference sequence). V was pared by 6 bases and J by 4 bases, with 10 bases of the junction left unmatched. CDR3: CASRARGTSGATGELFF. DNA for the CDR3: TGTGCCAGCAGAGCAAGAGGGACTAGCGGAGCCACCGGGGAGCTGTTTTTT.

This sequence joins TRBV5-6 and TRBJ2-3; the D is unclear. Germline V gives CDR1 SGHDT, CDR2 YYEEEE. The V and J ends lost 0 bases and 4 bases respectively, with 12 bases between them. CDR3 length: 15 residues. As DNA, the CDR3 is TGTGCCAGCAGCTTGGAGAGAGTCGGGTCAGATACGCAGTATTTT. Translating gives CASSLERVGSDTQYF.

CDR3 in DNA: TGTGCCAGCAGTTCGGGACTAGCGGGAGGGTTTTCCTACAATGAGCAGTTCTTC. This gives the protein CASSSGLAGGFSYNEQFF. The chain carries TRBV5-4 and TRBJ2-1; 16 bases agree with TRBD2. The V segment lost 5 bases and the J segment 1 base; nucleotides outside the gene matches: 6. The CDR3 is made up of 18 amino acids. Germline V gene data show CDR1 as SGHNT and CDR2 as YYREEE (reference sequence).

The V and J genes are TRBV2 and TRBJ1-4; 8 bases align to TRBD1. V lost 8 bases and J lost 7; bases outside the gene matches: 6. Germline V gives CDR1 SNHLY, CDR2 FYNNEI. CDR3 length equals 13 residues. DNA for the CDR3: TGTGCCAGCCGGGACAGGAGGGGTGAAAAACTGTTTTTT. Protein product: CASRDRRGEKLFF.

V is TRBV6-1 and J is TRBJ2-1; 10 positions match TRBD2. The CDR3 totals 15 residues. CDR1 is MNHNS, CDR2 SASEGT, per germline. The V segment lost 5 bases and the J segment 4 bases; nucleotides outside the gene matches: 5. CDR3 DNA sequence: TGTGCCAGCAGTCCTCGGACTAGCGGATACAATGAGCAGTTCTTC. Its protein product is CASSPRTSGYNEQFF.

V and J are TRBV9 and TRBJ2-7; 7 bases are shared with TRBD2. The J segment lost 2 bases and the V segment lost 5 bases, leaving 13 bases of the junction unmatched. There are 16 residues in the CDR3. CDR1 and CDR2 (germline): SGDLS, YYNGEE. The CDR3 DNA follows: TGTGCCAGCAGTCACTCTGGTAGCGGGCGCCCCTACGAGCAGTACTTC. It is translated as CASSHSGSGRPYEQYF.

CDR3 DNA: TGTGCCAGTAGTATCGGCAGGGGCGAGCAGTACTTC. Its protein is CASSIGRGEQYF. This sequence joins TRBV19 and TRBJ2-7; TRBD1 is a possible D gene (6 bases). V lost 3 bases and J lost 6, with 9 bases in between. From germline, CDR1 is LNHDA and CDR2 SQIVND (reference sequence). The CDR3 spans 12 residues. The whole variable domain, remainder taken from reference TRBV19 and TRBJ2-7, is DGGITQSPKYLFRKEGQNVTLSCEQNLNHDAMYWYRQDPGQGLRLIYYSQIVNDFQKGDIAEGYSVSREKKESFPLTVTSAQKNPTAFYLCASSIGRGEQYFGPGTRLTVT.

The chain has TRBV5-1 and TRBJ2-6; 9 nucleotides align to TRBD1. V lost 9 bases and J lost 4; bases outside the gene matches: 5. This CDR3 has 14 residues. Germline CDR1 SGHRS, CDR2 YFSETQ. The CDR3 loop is CATGTGPGANVLTF. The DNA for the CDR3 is TGCGCCACCGGGACAGGGCCCGGGGCCAACGTCCTGACTTTC. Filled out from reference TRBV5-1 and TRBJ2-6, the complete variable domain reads KAGVTQTPRYLIKTRGQQVTLSCSPISGHRSVSWYQQTPGQGLQFLFEYFSETQRNKGNFPGRFSGRQFSNSRSEMNVSTLELGDSALYLCATGTGPGANVLTFGAGSRLTVL.